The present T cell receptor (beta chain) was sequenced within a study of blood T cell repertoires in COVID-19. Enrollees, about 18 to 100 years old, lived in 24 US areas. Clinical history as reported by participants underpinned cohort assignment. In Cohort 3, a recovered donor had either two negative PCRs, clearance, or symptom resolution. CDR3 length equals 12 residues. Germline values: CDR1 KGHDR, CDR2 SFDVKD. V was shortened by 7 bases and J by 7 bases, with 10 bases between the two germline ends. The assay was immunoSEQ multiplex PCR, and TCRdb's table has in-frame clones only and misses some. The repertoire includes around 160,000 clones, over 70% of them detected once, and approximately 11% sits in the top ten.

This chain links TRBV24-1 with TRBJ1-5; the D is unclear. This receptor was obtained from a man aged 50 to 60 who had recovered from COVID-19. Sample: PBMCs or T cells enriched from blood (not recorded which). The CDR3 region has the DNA TGTGCCACCAGCCAGAATGGCCAGCCCCAGCATTTT. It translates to CATSQNGQPQHF.